Each of the 18 T cell receptor beta chains below was sequenced from the same sample in a study of OX40 agonist ivuxolimab in advanced cancers. The protocol was immunoSEQ multiplex PCR, while the TCRdb copy is restricted to in-frame clones and leaves out a portion. The sample includes some 70,000 clones, about nine tenths of them seen just once. The source was CD4+ or CD8+ T cells sorted from blood, collected in a trial of the OX40 agonist ivuxolimab. The receptor source for this set is an adult with an advanced solid tumor such as melanoma, head and neck, liver or kidney cancer.

The chain couples TRBV7-2 to TRBJ2-3; D is unclear. This CDR3 spans 14 amino acids. V was cut by 4 bases and J by 0 bases, with 8 bases left in between. Germline V gene lookup returns CDR1 SGHTA and CDR2 FQGNSA. CDR3 coding DNA: TGTGCCAGCAGCTCCTACCTTAGCACAGATACGCAGTATTTT. Its translation is CASSSYLSTDTQYF. The entire variable domain, with the rest obtained from reference TRBV7-2 and TRBJ2-3, is as follows: GAGVSQSPSNKVTEKGKDVELRCDPISGHTALYWYRQSLGQGLEFLIYFQGNSAPDKSGLPSDRFSAERTGGSVSTLTIQRTQQEDSAVYLCASSSYLSTDTQYFGPGTRLTVL.

The chain uses TRBV10-3 and TRBJ1-1; TRBD1 is a possible D gene (5 bases). Germline V gene sequence: CDR1 ENHRY, CDR2 SYGVKD. The germline V and J ends were trimmed by 0 bases and 8 bases, with 7 bases remaining between them. The CDR3 totals 12 residues. The CDR3 here is CAISESKGEAFF. The CDR3 bases are TGTGCCATCAGTGAGTCGAAGGGGGAAGCTTTCTTT.

This chain links TRBV19 with TRBJ2-1; D unresolved. Germline loops: CDR1 LNHDA, CDR2 SQIVND (reference sequence). Trimming removed 5 bases at V and 7 bases at J, with 6 bases between. This CDR3 contains 11 residues. CDR3 sequence: CASSGRNEQFF. The CDR3 DNA reads as TGTGCCAGTAGTGGGCGGAATGAGCAGTTCTTC.

The chain links TRBV10-3 to TRBJ2-5; tentatively, D is TRBD2 (6 bases). CDR1 is ENHRY and CDR2 is SYGVKD in the germline V gene. This CDR3 has 15 residues. V lost 4 bases and J 2 bases, leaving 14 bases between the germline ends. CDR3 nucleotides: TGTGCCATCAGTGCCGCCGGGACTGCGCAAGAGACCCAGTACTTC. Its translation is CAISAAGTAQETQYF.

The chain couples TRBV7-2 to TRBJ2-2; 8 nucleotides line up with TRBD2. Germline CDR1 reads SGHTA; CDR2 reads FQGNSA. This CDR3 comprises 14 residues. The V gene end was trimmed by 0 bases and the J gene end by 8 bases; junction bases not matched to a gene: 2. The CDR3 nucleotides read TGTGCCAGCAGCTTAGCGGCTAGCGGGGGGGAGCTGTTTTTT. Translating gives CASSLAASGGELFF.

This rearrangement joins TRBV4-1 to TRBJ2-5; 11 nucleotides agree with TRBD2. V was clipped by 1 base and J by 4 bases; unmatched bases: 5. Per germline, CDR1 MGHRA and CDR2 YSYEKL. The CDR3 spans 16 residues. The CDR3: CASSQGDSGGVETQYF. In DNA, the CDR3 is TGCGCCAGCAGCCAAGGTGATAGCGGGGGGGTAGAGACCCAGTACTTC.

This chain links TRBV19 with TRBJ1-3; D might be TRBD1 (5 bases). The CDR3 runs 15 residues. Germline values: CDR1 LNHDA, CDR2 SQIVND (reference sequence). With 3 bases removed from V and 0 bases from J, the gap between germline ends came to 9 bases. The DNA of the CDR3 is TGTGCCAGTAGTATGGGGCAGAACTCTGGAAACACCATATATTTT. It encodes CASSMGQNSGNTIYF.

The V call is TRBV18, the J call TRBJ2-3, with 9 bases fitting TRBD2. CDR1 and CDR2 from the germline V gene are KGHSH and LQKENI. Trimming at V came to 6 bases and at J to 2 bases, leaving 12 bases not matched to a gene. This CDR3 region has 17 residues. The chain's CDR3 is CASSPKSSGVNTDTQYF. The CDR3 DNA is TGTGCCAGCTCCCCTAAGTCTAGCGGGGTGAACACAGATACGCAGTATTTT.

The chain has TRBV5-8 and TRBJ2-5; 8 nucleotides align to TRBD1. Per the germline V gene, CDR1 is SGHTS and CDR2 is YDEGEE. There are 14 residues in the CDR3. V gave up 3 bases and J gave up 5 bases; unmatched junction bases: 6. The CDR3 DNA is TGTGCCAGCAGCTACGGACAGGGAAGGGAGACCCAGTACTTC. Protein product: CASSYGQGRETQYF.

A few counts support this clone. The chain links TRBV10-3 to TRBJ1-5; the D is unclear. The length of the CDR3 is 11 residues. Per the germline V gene, CDR1 is ENHRY and CDR2 is SYGVKD. V was cut by 2 bases and J by 12 bases, with 8 bases left in between. The chain's CDR3 is CAISEGALQHF. Here the CDR3 DNA reads TGTGCCATCAGTGAGGGCGCGCTCCAGCATTTT.

The chain employs TRBV6-6 and TRBJ2-3; D might be TRBD1 or TRBD2, each matching 6 bases. Germline CDR1 and CDR2: MNHNY and SVGAGI (reference sequence). V was trimmed by 0 bases and J by 2 bases, leaving 9 bases between them. The CDR3 contains 15 residues. CDR3 sequence reads: CASSYSGGNTDTQYF. CDR3 nucleotide sequence: TGTGCCAGCAGTTACTCAGGGGGGAACACAGATACGCAGTATTTT.

This chain joins TRBV7-6 and TRBJ2-5; 7 bases map to TRBD1. The CDR3 runs 13 residues. The germline V gene encodes CDR1 SGHVS and CDR2 FNYEAQ. The V segment lost 5 bases and the J segment 9 bases; nucleotides outside the gene matches: 9. The CDR3, as DNA: TGTGCCAGCAGCCCAGGGACAGTCGCATCCCAGTACTTC. It yields the protein CASSPGTVASQYF.

This clone appeared once. The rearrangement joins TRBV28 to TRBJ1-1; 9 nucleotides line up with TRBD1. The CDR3 spans 14 residues. J was trimmed by 6 bases and V by 2 bases; bases with no gene match: 4. Germline assignment: CDR1 MDHEN and CDR2 SYDVKM. CDR3 DNA sequence: TGTGCCAGCAGTTTAGAACAGGGGGCGTCTGAAGCTTTCTTT. It codes for CASSLEQGASEAFF.

This clone was counted a few times. The chain has TRBV11-2 and TRBJ2-5, with 7 nucleotides matching TRBD1. After removal of 5 bases from V and 5 bases from J, the junction contained 11 bases not matched to a gene. The CDR3 consists of 15 residues. The germline gives CDR1 SGHAT, CDR2 FQNNGV. In DNA form, the CDR3 reads TGTGCCAGCAGCGGATACAGGGGTGTGAGGGAGACCCAGTACTTC. Translated, it gives CASSGYRGVRETQYF.

The chain recombines TRBV7-8 with TRBJ2-7; 12 nucleotides line up with TRBD2. Germline V gives CDR1 SGHVS, CDR2 FQNEAQ. This CDR3 comprises 16 residues. Germline trimming cut 5 bases from V and 2 bases from J; bases unmatched to any gene: 7. CDR3 region: CASSLLTSGGPYEQYF. CDR3 nucleotide sequence: TGTGCCAGCAGCCTCCTGACTAGCGGGGGCCCCTACGAGCAGTACTTC. Looking up the rest from reference TRBV7-8 and TRBJ2-7 gives the full variable domain: GAGVSQSPRYKVAKRGQDVALRCDPISGHVSLFWYQQALGQGPEFLTYFQNEAQLDKSGLPSDRFFAERPEGSVSTLKIQRTQQEDSAVYLCASSLLTSGGPYEQYFGPGTRLTVT.

The V call is TRBV7-2, the J call TRBJ1-6; D not resolved. Trimming left V 0 bases short and J 7 bases short, with 10 bases between. The CDR3 is 15 amino acids. CDR1 SGHTA and CDR2 FQGNSA come from the germline V gene. The CDR3 DNA reads TGTGCCAGCAGCTTAGCTCGGGTCTTAAATTCACCCCTCCACTTT. Protein sequence: CASSLARVLNSPLHF.

The chain couples TRBV5-4 to TRBJ1-2; 7 nucleotides line up with TRBD1. The germline gives CDR1 SGHNT, CDR2 YYREEE (reference sequence). V lost 3 bases to trimming and J lost 4 bases; unmatched junction nucleotides: 6. The CDR3 spans 14 residues. Written as DNA, the CDR3 is TGTGCCAGCAGCTCACAGGGGCAGGGCTATGGCTACACCTTC. It is translated as CASSSQGQGYGYTF. The variable domain in full, completed from reference TRBV5-4 and TRBJ1-2, reads ETGVTQSPTHLIKTRGQQVTLRCSSQSGHNTVSWYQQALGQGPQFIFQYYREEENGRGNFPPRFSGLQFPNYSSELNVNALELDDSALYLCASSSQGQGYGYTFGSGTRLTVV.

This chain links TRBV7-8 with TRBJ2-3; 9 bases map to TRBD1. Unmatched junction bases numbered 8, after V lost 7 bases and J lost 3 bases. Germline-derived CDR1 and CDR2 are SGHVS and FQNEAQ. This CDR3 is 15 amino acids long. The CDR3 sequence is CASTNRGHGTDTQYF. CDR3 coding DNA: TGTGCCAGCACCAACAGGGGGCACGGGACAGATACGCAGTATTTT.